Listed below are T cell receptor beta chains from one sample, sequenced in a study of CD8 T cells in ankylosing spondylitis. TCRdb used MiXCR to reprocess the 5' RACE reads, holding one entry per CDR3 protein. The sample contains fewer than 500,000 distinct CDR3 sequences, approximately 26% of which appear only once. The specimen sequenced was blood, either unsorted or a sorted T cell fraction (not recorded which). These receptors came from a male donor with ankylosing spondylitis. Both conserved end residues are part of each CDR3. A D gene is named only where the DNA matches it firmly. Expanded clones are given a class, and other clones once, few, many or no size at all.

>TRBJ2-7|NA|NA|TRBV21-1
CASSNEDLKEQYF
TGTGCCAGCAGCAACGAGGATTTGAAAGAGCAGTACTTC
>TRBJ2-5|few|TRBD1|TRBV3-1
CASRTGTGVGETQYF
TGTGCCAGCAGAACTGGGACAGGGGTCGGAGAGACCCAGTACTTC
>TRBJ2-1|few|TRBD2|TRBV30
CAFRSGSGYNEQFF
TGTGCCTTTAGAAGCGGGAGTGGGTACAATGAGCAGTTCTTC
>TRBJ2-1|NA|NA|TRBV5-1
CASSGGADIITNEQFF
TGCGCCAGCTCCGGAGGTGCCGATATTATTACCAATGAGCAGTTCTTC
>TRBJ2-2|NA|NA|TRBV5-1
CASRVGLWNTGELFF
TGCGCCAGCAGGGTTGGACTTTGGAACACCGGGGAGCTGTTTTTT
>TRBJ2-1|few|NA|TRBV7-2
CASSFGGGNEQFF
TGTGCCAGCAGCTTTGGGGGAGGCAATGAGCAGTTCTTC
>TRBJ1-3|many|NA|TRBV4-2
CASSQDRGSGNTIYF
TGTGCCAGCAGCCAAGACAGGGGCTCTGGAAACACCATATATTTT
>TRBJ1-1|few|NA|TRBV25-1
CASSGQGLAEAFF
TGTGCCAGCAGTGGGCAGGGGTTGGCTGAAGCTTTCTTT
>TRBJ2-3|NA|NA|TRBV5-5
CASYSGAVYSTDTQYF
TGTGCCAGCTATTCGGGGGCCGTCTATAGCACAGATACGCAGTATTTT
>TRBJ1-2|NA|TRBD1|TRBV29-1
CSVVGLRGRDGYTF
TGCAGCGTTGTGGGGCTAAGGGGGCGGGATGGCTACACCTTC
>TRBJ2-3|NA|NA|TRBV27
CASSLSEYTDTQYF
TGTGCCAGCAGTTTATCAGAATACACAGATACGCAGTATTTT